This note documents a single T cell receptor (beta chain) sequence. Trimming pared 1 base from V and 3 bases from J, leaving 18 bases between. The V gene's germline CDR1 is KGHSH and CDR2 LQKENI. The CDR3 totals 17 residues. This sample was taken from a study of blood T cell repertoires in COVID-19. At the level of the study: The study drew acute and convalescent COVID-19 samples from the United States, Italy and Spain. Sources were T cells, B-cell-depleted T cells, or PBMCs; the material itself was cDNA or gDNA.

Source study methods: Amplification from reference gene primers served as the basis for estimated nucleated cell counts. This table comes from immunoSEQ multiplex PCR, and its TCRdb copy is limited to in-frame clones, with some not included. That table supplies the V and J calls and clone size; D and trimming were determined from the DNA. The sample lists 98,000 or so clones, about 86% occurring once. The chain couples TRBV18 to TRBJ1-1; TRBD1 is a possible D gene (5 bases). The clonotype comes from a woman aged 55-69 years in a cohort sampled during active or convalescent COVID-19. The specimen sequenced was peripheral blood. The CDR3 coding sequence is TGTGCCAGCTCACCACTAATGTCGAAGGGACTCGACACTGAAGCTTTCTTT. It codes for CASSPLMSKGLDTEAFF.